The 18 T cell receptor beta chains below all came from one sample that was sequenced in a study of OX40 agonist ivuxolimab in advanced cancers. Sequencing used immunoSEQ multiplex PCR; TCRdb keeps in-frame clones, though not all of them. The sample lists approximately 100,000 clones; approximately 86% were seen once. The material sequenced was CD4+ or CD8+ T cells sorted from blood, taken in a trial of the OX40 agonist ivuxolimab. These receptors all come from an adult with an advanced solid tumor such as melanoma, head and neck, liver or kidney cancer.

This chain connects TRBV6-6 to TRBJ1-2; TRBD1 is a possible D gene (6 bases). This CDR3 has 15 amino acids. Trimming shortened V by 0 bases and J by 2 bases, and 10 bases separated the two germline ends. Germline loops: CDR1 MNHNY, CDR2 SVGAGI (reference sequence). For the CDR3, the DNA is TGTGCCAGCAGTTACTCCCGACAGGAAAACTATGGCTACACCTTC. Translation: CASSYSRQENYGYTF.

The chain is built from TRBV9 and TRBJ1-1; D is uncertain. From germline, CDR1 is SGDLS and CDR2 YYNGEE. The CDR3 loop spans 14 amino acids. V was clipped by 2 bases and J by 5 bases, with 13 bases between them. The CDR3 nucleotides read TGTGCCAGCAGCGTCAGCGAGGTGAGAACTGAAGCTTTCTTT. Translation: CASSVSEVRTEAFF.

J is TRBJ2-1 and V is TRBV4-1; no definite D call. Deletions cut 1 base from V and 0 bases from J, with 16 bases between. The germline V gene has CDR1 MGHRA and CDR2 YSYEKL. CDR3 size: 18 residues. The CDR3 is CASSQAPTLPSSYNEQFF. CDR3 DNA sequence: TGCGCCAGCAGCCAAGCCCCGACTCTTCCGAGCTCCTACAATGAGCAGTTCTTC.

This clone was counted only a few times. The V and J genes are TRBV18 and TRBJ2-7, with TRBD1 matching 8 bases. CDR3 length: 15 residues. The germline CDR1 and CDR2 sequences are KGHSH and LQKENI. The ends lost 6 bases at V and 8 bases at J; junction bases unmatched: 15. CDR3 sequence (DNA): TGTGCCAGCTCGCCCACCGGGACAGGAAGGATGAAGCAGTACTTC. Its protein is CASSPTGTGRMKQYF.

The V call is TRBV11-2, the J call TRBJ1-1; D unclear. CDR1 SGHAT and CDR2 FQNNGV come from the germline V gene. The germline V and J ends were trimmed by 3 bases and 3 bases, with 14 bases remaining between them. The CDR3 consists of 15 residues. The CDR3 protein is CASSFLFGRDTEAFF. CDR3 nucleotides: TGTGCCAGCAGCTTTTTATTTGGCAGAGACACTGAAGCTTTCTTT.

The chain employs TRBV4-2 and TRBJ2-7, with D unclear. Trimming stripped 0 bases from V and 7 bases from J, with 13 bases between. Germline CDR1 and CDR2: LGHNA and YNFKEQ. The CDR3 has 14 residues. The CDR3 spells CASSQEGIGWEQYF. DNA of the CDR3: TGTGCCAGCAGCCAAGAGGGCATAGGCTGGGAGCAGTACTTC.

This chain links TRBV6-5 with TRBJ1-5; D call uncertain. The length of the CDR3 is 13 residues. The germline CDR1 and CDR2 sequences are MNHEY and SVGAGI. Trimming cost V 2 bases and J 3 bases, with 5 bases left between them. This CDR3 reads CASSYRVNQPQHF. The DNA of the CDR3 is TGTGCCAGCAGTTACAGGGTCAATCAGCCCCAGCATTTT.

V and J are TRBV7-9 and TRBJ2-5; D perhaps matches TRBD1 (7 bases). This CDR3 has 17 amino acids. Trimming took off 5 bases at V and 0 bases at J, with 19 bases between the two ends. The germline V gene encodes CDR1 SEHNR and CDR2 FQNEAQ (reference sequence). The DNA for the CDR3 is TGTGCCAGCAGCCCTAGTTCAGGGGGGAGGAACCAAGAGACCCAGTACTTC. It translates to CASSPSSGGRNQETQYF.

The gene calls are TRBV7-2 and TRBJ2-1, with D maybe TRBD2 (6 bases). CDR1 is SGHTA, CDR2 FQGNSA, per germline. With 3 bases removed from V and 4 bases from J, the gap between germline ends came to 13 bases. The CDR3 has 15 amino acids. The CDR3 DNA reads TGTGCCAGCAGCTTGGTAGCGGTGGGGTACAATGAGCAGTTCTTC. Its translation is CASSLVAVGYNEQFF.

This chain uses TRBV28 with TRBJ2-1; TRBD2 might be the D (7 bases). The CDR3 length is 15 residues. V lost 6 bases to trimming and J lost 2 bases, with 14 bases between them. Germline V gives CDR1 MDHEN, CDR2 SYDVKM. CDR3: CASSPGGATYNEQFF. CDR3 nucleotides: TGTGCCAGCAGCCCTGGGGGGGCGACCTACAATGAGCAGTTCTTC.

The V and J genes are TRBV7-6 and TRBJ2-5, with 8 bases aligning to TRBD2. Trimming cost V 5 bases and J 4 bases; bases outside gene matches: 6. Germline-derived CDR1 and CDR2 are SGHVS and FNYEAQ. There are 14 residues in the CDR3. Written as DNA, the CDR3 is TGTGCCAGCAGCCAGGCGGGGGGCTTAGAGACCCAGTACTTC. Amino acids: CASSQAGGLETQYF.

The sample holds one count of this clone. This chain uses TRBV5-1 with TRBJ2-6, with D perhaps matching TRBD2 (6 bases). The germline CDR1 and CDR2 sequences are SGHRS and YFSETQ. Deletions cut 7 bases from V and 4 bases from J, with 15 bases between. The CDR3 contains 15 residues. The CDR3 coding sequence is TGCGCCAGCGTATCGGGAGTGTCCGGGGCCAACGTCCTGACTTTC. Translating it yields CASVSGVSGANVLTF.

This chain connects TRBV10-3 to TRBJ1-2; D not resolved. The germline gives CDR1 ENHRY, CDR2 SYGVKD. The V gene lost 3 bases and the J gene lost 8 bases, with 10 bases spanning the gap. The length of the CDR3 is 12 residues. This CDR3 reads CAISEGSTGYTF. In DNA, the CDR3 is TGTGCCATCAGTGAAGGATCGACCGGCTACACCTTC.

This clone was seen only once. This chain links TRBV5-1 with TRBJ1-5; D gene uncertain. Per germline, CDR1 SGHRS and CDR2 YFSETQ. The V end was cut by 4 bases, the J end by 6 bases, with 17 bases between. There are 15 residues in the CDR3. This CDR3 reads CASSLSGGAGQPQHF. CDR3 coding DNA: TGCGCCAGCAGCCTAAGCGGAGGTGCGGGTCAGCCCCAGCATTTT.

This clone was recorded once. The CDR3 nucleotides read TGCGCCAGCAGCTCCAGGGTTTCGGACGGCACTGAAGCTTTCTTT. It codes for CASSSRVSDGTEAFF. This sequence joins TRBV5-1 and TRBJ1-1; a weak D match, TRBD1 (5 bases). The CDR3 has 15 amino acids. The V gene's germline CDR1 is SGHRS and CDR2 YFSETQ. V gave up 3 bases and J gave up 4 bases, with 16 bases separating them.

The chain has TRBV5-6 and TRBJ2-7; D uncertain. CDR1 is SGHDT, CDR2 YYEEEE, per germline. V was cut by 1 base and J by 3 bases, with 5 bases left in between. CDR3 length: 12 residues. The CDR3, as DNA: TGTGCCAGCAGCTTGCAACACTACGAGCAGTACTTC. Protein sequence: CASSLQHYEQYF.

V usage is TRBV28 and J usage is TRBJ2-3; D is unclear. Germline CDR1 reads MDHEN; CDR2 reads SYDVKM. Trimming removed 5 bases at V and 2 bases at J, with 5 bases between. The CDR3 contains 12 residues. The CDR3 is CASSPTTDTQYF. The CDR3 coding sequence is TGTGCCAGCAGTCCTACCACAGATACGCAGTATTTT. Together with reference TRBV28 and TRBJ2-3, the CDR3 gives the full variable domain: DVKVTQSSRYLVKRTGEKVFLECVQDMDHENMFWYRQDPGLGLRLIYFSYDVKMKEKGDIPEGYSVSREKKERFSLILESASTNQTSMYLCASSPTTDTQYFGPGTRLTVL.

This chain joins TRBV5-1 and TRBJ2-5, with TRBD2 matching over 7 bases. This CDR3 has 15 amino acids. Germline V CDR1 and CDR2: SGHRS, YFSETQ. The trim removed 0 bases at V and 5 bases at J, leaving 7 bases unmatched. CDR3 in amino acids: CASSLEEGGEETQYF. CDR3 coding DNA: TGCGCCAGCAGCTTGGAAGAGGGAGGGGAGGAGACCCAGTACTTC.